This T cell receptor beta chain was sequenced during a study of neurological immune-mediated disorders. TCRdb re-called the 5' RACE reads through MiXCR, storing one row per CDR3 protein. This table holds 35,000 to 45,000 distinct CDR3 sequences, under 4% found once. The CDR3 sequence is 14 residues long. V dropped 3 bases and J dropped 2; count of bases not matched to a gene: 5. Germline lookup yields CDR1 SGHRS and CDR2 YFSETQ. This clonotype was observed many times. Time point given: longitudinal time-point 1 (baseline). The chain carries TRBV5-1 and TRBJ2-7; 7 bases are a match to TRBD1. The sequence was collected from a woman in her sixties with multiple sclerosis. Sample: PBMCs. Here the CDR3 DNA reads TGCGCCAGCAGCTGGGGACAGTTTCCCTACGAGCAGTACTTC. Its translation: CASSWGQFPYEQYF.